The next 26 T cell receptor beta chains were all read from a single sample in a study of blood T cell repertoires in COVID-19. Some clones are missing from TCRdb's copy, which holds only in-frame ones; the method was immunoSEQ multiplex PCR. The table has approximately 170,000 clones, roughly nine tenths seen once. Material: peripheral blood. All receptors derive from a woman aged 80 or over in a cohort sampled during active or convalescent COVID-19.

The chain employs TRBV18 and TRBJ2-5, with a tentative D call TRBD1 (5 bases). This CDR3 comprises 15 residues. Germline V gene lookup returns CDR1 KGHSH and CDR2 LQKENI. Trimming removed 6 bases from V and 2 bases from J, with 16 bases in between. Written as DNA, the CDR3 is TGTGCCAGCTCCAAGTCGACAGCCGGACAAGAGACCCAGTACTTC. It encodes CASSKSTAGQETQYF.

This clone has just a few counts. The chain combines TRBV7-2 with TRBJ1-3; D not resolved. Trimming took 5 bases from V and 0 from J, leaving 5 bases between them. Per germline, CDR1 SGHTA and CDR2 FQGNSA. The CDR3 covers 13 residues. The CDR3 here is CASSPYSGNTIYF. For the CDR3, the DNA is TGTGCCAGCAGCCCGTACTCTGGAAACACCATATATTTT.

The chain combines TRBV18 with TRBJ2-3, with D possibly matching TRBD1 (5 bases). The ends were cut back, 4 bases at V and 4 bases at J, with 9 bases in the middle. CDR1 is KGHSH and CDR2 is LQKENI in the germline V gene. This CDR3 contains 13 residues. The CDR3: CASSLDRADTQYF. CDR3 DNA: TGTGCCAGCTCACTTGACAGAGCAGATACGCAGTATTTT.

The V call is TRBV6-5, the J call TRBJ2-3; 11 bases map to TRBD1. Germline trimming cut 8 bases from V and 2 bases from J; bases unmatched to any gene: 3. CDR1 and CDR2 (germline): MNHEY, SVGAGI. The CDR3 is 14 residues long. As DNA, the CDR3 is TGTGCCAGCGGGACAGGGGGGGTCACAGATACGCAGTATTTT. This codes for CASGTGGVTDTQYF.

The CDR3 loop is CASSDRLAGGIPSYNEQFF. CDR3 nucleotides: TGTGCCAGCAGTGATCGACTAGCGGGGGGGATCCCCTCCTACAATGAGCAGTTCTTC. The gene calls are TRBV6-4 and TRBJ2-1, with 14 bases that match TRBD2. This CDR3 contains 19 residues. After removal of 3 bases from V and 0 bases from J, the junction contained 7 bases not matched to a gene. Germline V gene data show CDR1 as MRHNA and CDR2 as SNTAGT.

J is TRBJ2-3 and V is TRBV29-1, with D perhaps matching TRBD2 (6 bases). Per the germline V gene, CDR1 is SQVTM and CDR2 is ANQGSEA. Deletions cut 3 bases from V and 2 bases from J, with 12 bases between. The CDR3 runs to 14 residues. CDR3 DNA sequence: TGCAGCGTTGAGGGTAGCGGAGTCACAGATACGCAGTATTTT. Translated, it gives CSVEGSGVTDTQYF.

The genes are TRBV10-2 and TRBJ1-6; 11 positions agree with TRBD1. Germline V gene sequence: CDR1 WSHSY, CDR2 SAAADI. The trim removed 8 bases at V and 7 bases at J, leaving 1 base unmatched. The CDR3 loop spans 13 amino acids. DNA of the CDR3: TGCGCCAGCCGGACAGGGGGCAATTCACCCCTCCACTTT. The encoded protein is CASRTGGNSPLHF.

The chain employs TRBV2 and TRBJ2-1; 8 bases are shared with TRBD2. Looked up from germline, CDR1 is SNHLY and CDR2 is FYNNEI. CDR3 length: 13 amino acids. Germline trimming cut 5 bases from V and 4 bases from J; bases unmatched to any gene: 1. In nucleotides, the CDR3 is TGTGCCAGCAGTCGGGAGGGGTACAATGAGCAGTTCTTC. It codes for CASSREGYNEQFF. Using reference TRBV2 and TRBJ2-1 for the parts outside the CDR3, the full variable domain is EPEVTQTPSHQVTQMGQEVILRCVPISNHLYFYWYRQILGQKVEFLVSFYNNEISEKSEIFDDQFSVERPDGSNFTLKIRSTKLEDSAMYFCASSREGYNEQFFGPGTRLTVL.

The chain has TRBV6-2 or TRBV6-3 and TRBJ2-7; 7 positions agree with TRBD1. Germline CDR1 reads MNHEY; CDR2 reads SVGEGT. CDR3 length equals 13 residues. The V and J ends lost 4 bases and 6 bases, in that order; junction bases with no gene match: 6. The CDR3 region is CASSFLDRVEQYF. The CDR3 DNA is TGTGCCAGCAGTTTCTTAGACAGGGTCGAGCAGTACTTC.

The chain employs TRBV27 and TRBJ1-5, with 7 nucleotides matching TRBD1. V dropped 6 bases and J dropped 2; count of bases not matched to a gene: 7. The germline V gene has CDR1 MNHEY and CDR2 SMNVEV (reference sequence). CDR3 length: 15 residues. The CDR3 sequence is CASSQGGLGNQPQHF. The CDR3 DNA sequence: TGTGCCAGCAGCCAAGGGGGCTTAGGCAATCAGCCCCAGCATTTT.

V is TRBV7-9 and J is TRBJ1-1, with 8 bases identical to TRBD1. J was trimmed by 7 bases and V by 4 bases; bases with no gene match: 8. Germline V gene sequence: CDR1 SEHNR, CDR2 FQNEAQ (reference sequence). The length of the CDR3 is 14 residues. DNA for the CDR3: TGTGCCAGCAGCTACGGGACAGGAAAACATGAAGCTTTCTTT. Encoded protein: CASSYGTGKHEAFF.

This clone has only a few counts. V is TRBV9 and J is TRBJ1-3, with 9 bases matching TRBD1. Germline CDR1 and CDR2: SGDLS and YYNGEE. V lost 4 bases and J lost 3; bases outside the gene matches: 8. The CDR3 contains 16 residues. The CDR3 nucleotides are TGTGCCAGCAGCCCCCGGACAGGGGCTGGTGGAAACACCATATATTTT. It yields the protein CASSPRTGAGGNTIYF.

Only one count was recorded for this clone. The chain has TRBV2 and TRBJ2-1; maybe TRBD1 (6 bases). The CDR3 extends over 15 amino acids. Trimming removed 7 bases at V and 3 bases at J, with 16 bases between. Per the germline V gene, CDR1 is SNHLY and CDR2 is FYNNEI. The CDR3 sequence: CASTQTGTIYNEQFF. The CDR3 region has the DNA TGTGCCAGCACCCAGACCGGGACAATCTACAATGAGCAGTTCTTC.

The J gene is TRBJ2-1, the V gene TRBV11-2; D unresolved. V lost 1 base, J lost 2 bases, and 9 bases lay in between. Germline V CDR1 and CDR2: SGHAT, FQNNGV. CDR3 length: 15 residues. CDR3 DNA: TGTGCCAGCAGCTTAGGTAGTACTCCCTACAATGAGCAGTTCTTC. Translation: CASSLGSTPYNEQFF.

This chain uses TRBV5-1 with TRBJ2-7; no clear D gene. With 0 bases removed from V and 2 bases from J, the gap between germline ends came to 12 bases. There are 15 residues in the CDR3. Germline CDR1 and CDR2: SGHRS and YFSETQ. The DNA for the CDR3 is TGCGCCAGCAGCTTGGAAAGAGCATCCACCTACGAGCAGTACTTC. Encoded protein: CASSLERASTYEQYF.

V gene TRBV11-3 combines with J gene TRBJ2-1, with D possibly being TRBD2 (6 bases). The germline V gene has CDR1 SGHNT and CDR2 YENEEA. Trimming left V 5 bases short and J 5 bases short, with 16 bases between. The CDR3 totals 15 residues. The CDR3 sequence: CASSLHGGWDNEQFF. CDR3 coding DNA: TGTGCCAGCAGCCTTCACGGGGGTTGGGACAATGAGCAGTTCTTC.

V usage is TRBV7-7 and J usage is TRBJ2-3; weak D call: TRBD2 (6 bases). Trimming shortened V by 5 bases and J by 5 bases, and 14 bases separated the two germline ends. This CDR3 is 14 amino acids long. Germline V gene sequence: CDR1 SSHAT, CDR2 FNYEAQ (reference sequence). CDR3 in amino acids: CASSPRGGEDTQYF. The CDR3 DNA follows: TGTGCCAGCAGCCCTCGCGGCGGGGAAGATACGCAGTATTTT.

The chain combines TRBV27 with TRBJ2-1, with TRBD1 matching 8 bases. The CDR3 extends over 14 amino acids. Germline-derived CDR1 and CDR2 are MNHEY and SMNVEV (reference sequence). V shed 3 bases and J 10 bases; nucleotides not matched to a gene: 8. CDR3 in DNA: TGTGCCAGCAGTTTCGGGACAGGAGGTGGCGAGCAGTTCTTC. This encodes CASSFGTGGGEQFF.

CDR3 in DNA: TGTGCCAGCACCCCACTCCCGATGGGCGGAAACACCATATATTTT. Translating it yields CASTPLPMGGNTIYF. The chain joins TRBV7-2 to TRBJ1-3; D unresolved. This CDR3 comprises 15 residues. The germline CDR1 and CDR2 sequences are SGHTA and FQGNSA. Trimming left V 7 bases short and J 4 bases short, with 17 bases between.

The rearrangement joins TRBV5-1 to TRBJ1-4; D remains ambiguous. Trimming cost V 1 base and J 3 bases, with 10 bases left between them. The V gene's germline CDR1 is SGHRS and CDR2 YFSETQ. CDR3 length: 15 amino acids. The CDR3 DNA reads TGCGCCAGCAGCTTGACCGGGGTACCTAATGAAAAACTGTTTTTT. Translating it yields CASSLTGVPNEKLFF.

This chain links TRBV7-6 with TRBJ2-3, with a weak D call TRBD2 (7 bases). Germline CDR1 and CDR2: SGHVS and FNYEAQ. This CDR3 contains 14 residues. Trimming cost V 2 bases and J 5 bases, with 11 bases left between them. The CDR3 DNA reads TGTGCCAGCAGCTTACGGGGGGCGAAAGATACGCAGTATTTT. Its protein is CASSLRGAKDTQYF.

J is TRBJ1-4 and V is TRBV16; 7 bases fit TRBD1. V shed 4 bases, J shed 7 bases, and the junction held 9 bases outside the gene matches. The CDR3 has 15 residues. Germline values: CDR1 KGHSY, CDR2 FQNENV. The CDR3 is CASSLNRGGREKLFF. The CDR3 DNA reads TGTGCCAGCAGCCTTAACAGGGGAGGTCGTGAAAAACTGTTTTTT.

The chain carries TRBV5-1 and TRBJ2-1; 11 bases are a match to TRBD2. The CDR3 covers 16 residues. With 3 bases clipped from V and 8 bases from J, the junction kept 10 bases outside the gene matches. The germline V gene encodes CDR1 SGHRS and CDR2 YFSETQ. The DNA of the CDR3 is TGCGCCAGCAGCTCCCGTCCGGGACTAGCGGTGGATGAGCAGTTCTTC. Amino acids: CASSSRPGLAVDEQFF.

The chain recombines TRBV5-6 with TRBJ2-3, with 10 bases aligning to TRBD1. After removal of 4 bases from V and 5 bases from J, the junction contained 10 bases not matched to a gene. There are 16 residues in the CDR3. The germline V gene encodes CDR1 SGHDT and CDR2 YYEEEE. CDR3 amino acids: CASSAIGTGDEDTQYF. The CDR3 region has the DNA TGTGCCAGCAGCGCCATCGGGACAGGGGATGAAGATACGCAGTATTTT. The full variable domain, in which reference TRBV5-6 and TRBJ2-3 provide the parts outside the CDR3, is DAGVTQSPTHLIKTRGQQVTLRCSPKSGHDTVSWYQQALGQGPQFIFQYYEEEERQRGNFPDRFSGHQFPNYSSELNVNALLLGDSALYLCASSAIGTGDEDTQYFGPGTRLTVL.

This clone was seen a handful of times. This chain uses TRBV4-3 with TRBJ2-1, with a possible D match to TRBD2 (6 bases). Trimming stripped 2 bases from V and 8 bases from J, with 19 bases between. The germline CDR1 and CDR2 sequences are LGHNA and YSLEER. The CDR3 extends over 16 amino acids. CDR3 coding DNA: TGCGCCAGCAGCCAAACCCTTCTCATACTAGCAGATGAGCAGTTCTTC. Its protein product is CASSQTLLILADEQFF.

The rearrangement links TRBV13 to TRBJ2-1, with 8 bases identical to TRBD2. CDR3 length: 19 amino acids. Trimming took 2 bases from V and 3 from J; bases not matched to a gene: 15. The germline gives CDR1 PRHDT, CDR2 FYEKMQ (reference sequence). This CDR3 reads CASSLLASGSPLDYNEQFF. The CDR3 nucleotides are TGTGCCAGCAGCTTATTGGCCAGCGGGAGCCCCCTTGACTACAATGAGCAGTTCTTC.